Below are 27 T cell receptor beta chains sequenced from a single sample in a study of blood T cell repertoires in COVID-19. Sequenced by immunoSEQ multiplex PCR; TCRdb stores in-frame clones only, minus some. This sample has approximately 200,000 clones, with about 82% found just once. What was sequenced was PBMCs or T cells enriched from blood (not recorded which). These receptors were taken from a woman aged 25-40 years who had recovered from COVID-19.

The chain is built from TRBV7-9 and TRBJ1-5, with a weak D call TRBD1 (6 bases). Trimming shortened V by 1 base and J by 1 base, and 11 bases separated the two germline ends. Germline V gene data show CDR1 as SEHNR and CDR2 as FQNEAQ (reference sequence). The CDR3 loop spans 16 amino acids. This CDR3 is CASSLELDSSNQPQHF. DNA for the CDR3: TGTGCCAGCAGCTTAGAATTGGACAGCAGCAATCAGCCCCAGCATTTT. Combining the CDR3 with reference TRBV7-9 and TRBJ1-5 gives the whole variable domain DTGVSQNPRHKITKRGQNVTFRCDPISEHNRLYWYRQTLGQGPEFLTYFQNEAQLEKSRLLSDRFSAERPKGSFSTLEIQRTEQGDSAMYLCASSLELDSSNQPQHFGDGTRLSIL.

This clone was seen a single time. The chain combines TRBV29-1 with TRBJ1-2; 8 bases agree with TRBD1. CDR1 SQVTM and CDR2 ANQGSEA come from the germline V gene. V shed 5 bases and J 8 bases; nucleotides not matched to a gene: 10. The CDR3 spans 13 residues. The CDR3 bases are TGCAGCGTTTTAAGGCCAGGGGGCAGGGGCTACACCTTC. This encodes CSVLRPGGRGYTF.

The chain uses TRBV9 and TRBJ1-2, with a weak D call TRBD1 (6 bases). Germline V gene data show CDR1 as SGDLS and CDR2 as YYNGEE. The CDR3 runs to 14 residues. The ends were cut back, 0 bases at V and 6 bases at J, with 12 bases in the middle. The CDR3 here is CASSVDPGDNGYTF. CDR3 nucleotides: TGTGCCAGCAGCGTAGATCCAGGGGACAATGGCTACACCTTC. Full variable domain (missing parts from reference TRBV9 and TRBJ1-2): DSGVTQTPKHLITATGQRVTLRCSPRSGDLSVYWYQQSLDQGLQFLIQYYNGEERAKGNILERFSAQQFPDLHSELNLSSLELGDSALYFCASSVDPGDNGYTFGSGTRLTVV.

The chain couples TRBV28 to TRBJ2-7; 14 positions agree with TRBD2. The V and J ends lost 4 bases and 1 base, in that order; junction bases with no gene match: 6. Germline values: CDR1 MDHEN, CDR2 SYDVKM. The CDR3 covers 17 residues. The CDR3 DNA sequence: TGTGCCAGCAGTTCAGGACTAGCGGGAGGCTTATCCTACGAGCAGTACTTC. Amino acid sequence: CASSSGLAGGLSYEQYF.

The chain joins TRBV5-6 to TRBJ1-6; TRBD1 agrees at 8 bases. Germline V lookup: CDR1 SGHDT, CDR2 YYEEEE. The CDR3 runs to 16 residues. The J segment lost 7 bases and the V segment lost 0 bases, leaving 6 bases of the junction unmatched. The CDR3 DNA is TGTGCCAGCAGCTTGGTGTCTACAGGGGGGAATTCACCCCTCCACTTT. Translated, it gives CASSLVSTGGNSPLHF.

This chain's CDR3 is CASSAWPGQGQFF. The CDR3, as DNA: TGTGCCAGCAGCGCCTGGCCGGGACAGGGTCAGTTCTTC. The chain has TRBV5-6 and TRBJ2-1, with 9 bases aligning to TRBD1. The CDR3 totals 13 residues. Trimming cost V 4 bases and J 13 bases; bases outside gene matches: 9. The germline gives CDR1 SGHDT, CDR2 YYEEEE. The complete variable domain, with remaining parts taken from reference TRBV5-6 and TRBJ2-1, reads DAGVTQSPTHLIKTRGQQVTLRCSPKSGHDTVSWYQQALGQGPQFIFQYYEEEERQRGNFPDRFSGHQFPNYSSELNVNALLLGDSALYLCASSAWPGQGQFFGPGTRLTVL.

Notes on this clone: The junction and the germline gene differ at one end; a read error may be behind it. J is TRBJ2-7 and V is TRBV2, with D uncertain. The CDR3 consists of 12 residues. CDR1 is SNHLY and CDR2 is FYNNEI in the germline V gene. In nucleotides, the CDR3 is TGTGCCAGCAGGGAAGACACCTACGAGCAGTACTTC. Its translation: CASREDTYEQYF.

This chain links TRBV2 with TRBJ2-7; TRBD2 matches at 8 bases. CDR3 length equals 13 residues. CDR1 and CDR2 from the germline V gene are SNHLY and FYNNEI. The trim removed 8 bases at V and 6 bases at J, leaving 9 bases unmatched. DNA of the CDR3: TGTGCCAGCCGACTAGCGTATTTAGGCGAGCAGTACTTC. Translating gives CASRLAYLGEQYF.

The rearrangement links TRBV27 to TRBJ2-7; TRBD2 matches at 13 bases. This CDR3 is built from 14 residues. The trim removed 4 bases at V and 7 bases at J, leaving 4 bases unmatched. The germline CDR1 and CDR2 sequences are MNHEY and SMNVEV (reference sequence). CDR3 in amino acids: CASSYGLAGDEQYF. In DNA, the CDR3 is TGTGCCAGCAGTTATGGACTAGCGGGAGATGAGCAGTACTTC.

This chain joins TRBV5-4 and TRBJ2-5; 8 bases line up with TRBD2. The CDR3 runs 14 residues. V trimming: 4 bases; J trimming: 4 bases; junction bases outside the gene matches: 6. Per the germline V gene, CDR1 is SGHNT and CDR2 is YYREEE (reference sequence). CDR3 bases: TGTGCCAGCAGCGCAGCGGGAGCTGGAGAGACCCAGTACTTC. This gives the protein CASSAAGAGETQYF.

V gene TRBV5-1 combines with J gene TRBJ1-2; 8 bases agree with TRBD1. Germline V gene data show CDR1 as SGHRS and CDR2 as YFSETQ. The CDR3 runs 14 residues. The V gene end was trimmed by 1 base and the J gene end by 8 bases; junction bases not matched to a gene: 7. The CDR3, as DNA: TGCGCCAGCAGCTTGCAACAGGGGGAAGGGGGCTACACCTTC. This codes for CASSLQQGEGGYTF.

The chain is built from TRBV28 and TRBJ1-1, with 9 positions matching TRBD1. The CDR3 is 14 amino acids. With V trimmed by 6 bases and J by 6 bases, 8 bases remained unmatched. Germline V gene lookup returns CDR1 MDHEN and CDR2 SYDVKM. The CDR3 reads CASREEGQGPEAFF. The CDR3 DNA reads as TGTGCCAGCAGGGAAGAAGGACAGGGGCCTGAAGCTTTCTTT.

The chain has TRBV7-9 and TRBJ2-2; 7 nucleotides align to TRBD1. V shed 10 bases, J shed 3 bases, and the junction held 11 bases outside the gene matches. The CDR3 runs 15 residues. Germline V gives CDR1 SEHNR, CDR2 FQNEAQ (reference sequence). In DNA, the CDR3 is TGTGCCACCGGCCTGACAGGGTCGCACACCGGGGAGCTGTTTTTT. Its protein is CATGLTGSHTGELFF.

V gene TRBV5-1 combines with J gene TRBJ1-3; 9 nucleotides match TRBD1. J gave up 8 bases and V 1 base, and 10 bases lay outside the gene matches. CDR1 is SGHRS and CDR2 is YFSETQ in the germline V gene. This CDR3 is 16 amino acids long. This CDR3 is CASSLFGQGFSDTIYF. The CDR3 nucleotides read TGCGCCAGCAGCTTGTTTGGACAGGGGTTCTCGGACACCATATATTTT.

The genes are TRBV7-9 and TRBJ1-4, with 7 bases that match TRBD1. Looked up from germline, CDR1 is SEHNR and CDR2 is FQNEAQ (reference sequence). Trimming took 5 bases from V and 1 from J; bases not matched to a gene: 4. This CDR3 spans 15 amino acids. The CDR3 here is CASSLGQETNEKLFF. The CDR3 DNA follows: TGTGCCAGCAGCCTAGGACAGGAAACTAATGAAAAACTGTTTTTT.

This clone was seen more than once but under ten times. V usage is TRBV25-1 and J usage is TRBJ1-2; 9 nucleotides agree with TRBD1. Germline V gives CDR1 MGHDK, CDR2 SYGVNS. Germline trimming cut 6 bases from V and 2 bases from J; bases unmatched to any gene: 16. The CDR3 consists of 18 residues. The CDR3 sequence: CASSSVYTRTGDNYGYTF. CDR3 DNA: TGTGCCAGCAGCTCGGTTTATACTCGGACAGGGGACAACTATGGCTACACCTTC.

The rearrangement uses TRBV7-9 and TRBJ2-2, with TRBD1 matching over 9 bases. The CDR3 sequence is 16 residues long. V was pared by 4 bases and J by 5 bases, with 8 bases of the junction left unmatched. Germline assignment: CDR1 SEHNR and CDR2 FQNEAQ (reference sequence). The CDR3: CASSSTGTGITGELFF. The CDR3 coding sequence is TGTGCCAGCAGCTCTACCGGGACAGGGATAACCGGGGAGCTGTTTTTT.

The chain recombines TRBV24-1 with TRBJ1-2; a weak D match, TRBD1 (5 bases). Germline V gives CDR1 KGHDR, CDR2 SFDVKD. This CDR3 comprises 14 residues. With 4 bases removed from V and 7 bases from J, the gap between germline ends came to 15 bases. The CDR3 sequence is CATSDRQTRSGYTF. CDR3 in DNA: TGTGCCACCAGTGACCGACAGACTAGGAGTGGCTACACCTTC.

A single count supports this clone. This sequence joins TRBV15 and TRBJ2-3; weak D call: TRBD1 (6 bases). CDR1 is LNHNV, CDR2 YYDKDF, per germline (reference sequence). The ends were cut back, 0 bases at V and 0 bases at J, with 10 bases in the middle. The CDR3 covers 16 residues. The CDR3 coding sequence is TGTGCCACCAGCAGAGAGTATGACAGGAGCACAGATACGCAGTATTTT. Translation: CATSREYDRSTDTQYF.

The genes are TRBV24-1 and TRBJ2-1; 14 nucleotides match TRBD2. With 4 bases clipped from V and 5 bases from J, the junction kept 15 bases outside the gene matches. CDR1 and CDR2 from the germline V gene are KGHDR and SFDVKD. This CDR3 contains 20 residues. CDR3 coding DNA: TGTGCCACCAGTGACCCGGTGGTACGGGGACTAGCGGGAGATAACAATGAGCAGTTCTTC. Translated, it gives CATSDPVVRGLAGDNNEQFF.

The rearrangement joins TRBV7-8 to TRBJ2-7; D remains ambiguous. V was clipped by 1 base and J by 3 bases, with 10 bases between them. In germline, CDR1 is SGHVS, CDR2 FQNEAQ. The CDR3 sequence is 14 residues long. The DNA of the CDR3 is TGTGCCAGCAGCTTAGGAGGCCGTGGCTACGAGCAGTACTTC. As protein: CASSLGGRGYEQYF.

This rearrangement joins TRBV12-3 or TRBV12-4 to TRBJ1-1; the D gene is possibly TRBD1 (6 bases). Trimming cost V 6 bases and J 4 bases, with 12 bases left between them. This CDR3 comprises 13 residues. CDR3 loop: CASSPDRFTEAFF. The CDR3, as DNA: TGTGCCAGCAGCCCTGACAGGTTCACTGAAGCTTTCTTT.

V and J are TRBV5-1 and TRBJ2-3; TRBD1 is a possible D gene (5 bases). This CDR3 has 15 amino acids. Deletions cut 1 base from V and 0 bases from J, with 9 bases between. The germline V gene has CDR1 SGHRS and CDR2 YFSETQ. The CDR3 is CASSLWGGSTDTQYF. The CDR3 DNA reads TGCGCCAGCAGCTTGTGGGGCGGAAGCACAGATACGCAGTATTTT.

The J gene is TRBJ2-7, the V gene TRBV9; D possibly corresponds to TRBD2 (7 bases). V lost 3 bases to trimming and J lost 6 bases, with 13 bases between them. CDR1 is SGDLS, CDR2 YYNGEE, per germline. This CDR3 has 13 amino acids. CDR3 DNA: TGTGCCAGCAGCGAAGGACTAGGGGGCGAGCAGTACTTC. The encoded protein is CASSEGLGGEQYF.

CDR3 in amino acids: CSVEDPRAPQNEKLFF. The CDR3 nucleotides read TGCAGCGTTGAAGATCCCAGGGCTCCACAAAATGAAAAACTGTTTTTT. This chain connects TRBV29-1 to TRBJ1-4; perhaps TRBD1 as D (5 bases). Germline CDR1 is SQVTM and CDR2 is ANQGSEA. The V end lost 0 bases, the J end lost 5 bases, and 16 bases lay between the germline ends. This CDR3 spans 16 amino acids. Full variable domain (remainder filled in from reference TRBV29-1 and TRBJ1-4): SAVISQKPSRDICQRGTSLTIQCQVDSQVTMMFWYRQQPGQSLTLIATANQGSEATYESGFVIDKFPISRPNLTFSTLTVSNMSPEDSSIYLCSVEDPRAPQNEKLFFGSGTQLSVL.

The J gene is TRBJ2-2, the V gene TRBV24-1; 8 positions match TRBD1. The CDR3 runs to 15 residues. Looked up from germline, CDR1 is KGHDR and CDR2 is SFDVKD. The V gene end was trimmed by 3 bases and the J gene end by 4 bases; junction bases not matched to a gene: 3. CDR3 loop: CATSDRQGFTGELFF. The CDR3, as DNA: TGTGCCACCAGTGATAGACAGGGGTTCACCGGGGAGCTGTTTTTT.

This chain joins TRBV15 and TRBJ1-3; D not certain. The CDR3 has 15 residues. V lost 1 base and J 7 bases, leaving 14 bases between the germline ends. The germline V gene encodes CDR1 LNHNV and CDR2 YYDKDF (reference sequence). The CDR3 reads CATSRGGVSPNTIYF. The CDR3 DNA reads TGTGCCACCAGCAGAGGCGGGGTTTCACCGAACACCATATATTTT.